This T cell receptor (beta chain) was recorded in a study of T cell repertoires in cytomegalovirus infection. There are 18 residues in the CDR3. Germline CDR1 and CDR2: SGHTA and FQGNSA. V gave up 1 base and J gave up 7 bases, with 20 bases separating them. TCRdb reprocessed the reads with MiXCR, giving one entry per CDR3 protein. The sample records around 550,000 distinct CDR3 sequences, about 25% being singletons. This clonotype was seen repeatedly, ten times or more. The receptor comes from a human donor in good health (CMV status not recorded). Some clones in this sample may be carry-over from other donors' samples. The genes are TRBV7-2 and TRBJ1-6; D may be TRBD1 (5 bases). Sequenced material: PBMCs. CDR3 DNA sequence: TGTGCCAGCAGCTTAGGAACAAGACCTCAGGGACGGAATTCACCCCTCCACTTT. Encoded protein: CASSLGTRPQGRNSPLHF.